This T cell receptor beta chain emerged from a study of monozygotic twins with inflammatory bowel disease. General study findings and limits: Patient repertoire variability may have increased through differing immunosuppressive treatments. Twin pairs that were concordant did not differ from discordant pairs in repertoire similarity, possibly from limited power.

TCRalpha and TCRbeta cDNA underwent two nested PCRs of about 17 and 10 cycles. No DNA is given; TCRdb re-called the 5' RACE reads and lists each CDR3 protein once. Here the sample table reports about 300,000 distinct CDR3 sequences. For this clonotype: Its antigen is not known.

This CDR3 is 14 amino acids long. Germline V gene data show CDR1 as LNHDA and CDR2 as SQIVND (reference sequence). The source material was blood. The J gene is TRBJ1-2, the V gene TRBV19; without DNA, the TCRdb call of TRBD1 cannot be checked. The receptor's source is a human donor with ulcerative colitis or Crohn's disease, or a healthy co-twin of an affected twin (not recorded which). The CDR3 reads CASSYLTGGFGYTF.